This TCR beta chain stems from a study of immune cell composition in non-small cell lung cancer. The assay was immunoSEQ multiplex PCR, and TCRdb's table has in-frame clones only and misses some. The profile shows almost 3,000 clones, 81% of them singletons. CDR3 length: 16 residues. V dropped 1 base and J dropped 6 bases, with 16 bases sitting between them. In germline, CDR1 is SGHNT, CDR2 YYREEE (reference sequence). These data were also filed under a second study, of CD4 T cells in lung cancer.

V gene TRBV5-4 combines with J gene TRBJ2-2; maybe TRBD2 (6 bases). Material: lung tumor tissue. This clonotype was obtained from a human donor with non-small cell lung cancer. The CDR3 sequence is CASSLKAGRGPGELFF. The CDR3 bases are TGTGCCAGCAGCTTGAAAGCGGGTCGCGGTCCCGGGGAGCTGTTTTTT.